These 18 T cell receptor beta chains were sequenced from one sample in a study of T-cell reconstitution after alpha-beta-depleted transplantation in children. Researchers prepared the TCRbeta library using unique molecular identifiers, the study reports. TCRdb re-analysed the PCR reads in MiXCR, keeping a single row per CDR3 protein. The sample yields approximately 130,000 distinct CDR3 sequences, 8.5% to 10% seen once. The source was PBMCs, mostly from graft donor cells, collected 180 days after TCRalphabeta/CD19-depleted stem cell transplant. The receptors derive from a girl under three years old who had a stem cell transplant for combined immunodeficiency, so the T cells may come from the graft donor.

This clonotype came up many times. The rearrangement links TRBV6-5 to TRBJ1-1; weak D call: TRBD1 (6 bases). Germline V gives CDR1 MNHEY, CDR2 SVGAGI. V lost 2 bases and J 8 bases, leaving 12 bases between the germline ends. The CDR3 length is 13 residues. CDR3 sequence: CASSYRRDKEAFF. The DNA of the CDR3 is TGTGCCAGCAGTTACAGGAGGGACAAAGAAGCTTTCTTT.

Only a few counts were recorded for this clonotype. This chain uses TRBV12-3 or TRBV12-4 with TRBJ2-5; 8 bases are a match to TRBD2. The CDR3 runs 15 residues. With 6 bases clipped from V and 2 bases from J, the junction kept 8 bases outside the gene matches. The CDR3 is CASSPGLVRQETQYF. The DNA of the CDR3 is TGTGCCAGCAGCCCGGGACTAGTGAGACAAGAGACCCAGTACTTC.

The rearrangement links TRBV12-3 or TRBV12-4 to TRBJ2-1; TRBD2 agrees at 7 bases. V lost 3 bases and J lost 0; bases outside the gene matches: 5. The CDR3 contains 16 residues. The CDR3 sequence: CASSFLLADSYNEQFF. CDR3 DNA: TGTGCCAGCAGTTTTCTCCTAGCGGACTCCTACAATGAGCAGTTCTTC.

J is TRBJ1-5 and V is TRBV15, with a weak D call TRBD1 (6 bases). The germline V gene encodes CDR1 LNHNV and CDR2 YYDKDF (reference sequence). The CDR3 totals 15 residues. With 0 bases removed from V and 7 bases from J, the gap between germline ends came to 13 bases. CDR3 DNA sequence: TGTGCCACCAGCAGAGATTTAGGGGGTAGCCAGCCCCAGCATTTT. It encodes CATSRDLGGSQPQHF.

This clonotype was seen more than once but under ten times. The V gene is TRBV25-1, the J gene TRBJ2-1; D may be TRBD1 (6 bases). There are 18 residues in the CDR3. The V end was cut by 4 bases, the J end by 4 bases, with 23 bases between. Germline V lookup: CDR1 MGHDK, CDR2 SYGVNS. The CDR3 loop is CASSGTPTGTTRYNEQFF. The CDR3 region has the DNA TGTGCCAGCAGTGGGACCCCCACAGGGACCACGCGGTACAATGAGCAGTTCTTC. Together with reference TRBV25-1 and TRBJ2-1, the CDR3 gives the full variable domain: EADIYQTPRYLVIGTGKKITLECSQTMGHDKMYWYQQDPGMELHLIHYSYGVNSTEKGDLSSESTVSRIRTEHFPLTLESARPSHTSQYLCASSGTPTGTTRYNEQFFGPGTRLTVL.

Worth noting for this clonotype: Its ends do not fully match the called genes, so a read error is possible. The CDR3: CGSSPGLAEQFF. Written as DNA, the CDR3 is TGTGGCAGCAGTCCTGGACTAGCGGAGCAGTTCTTC. V and J are TRBV6-2 or TRBV6-3 and TRBJ2-1, with TRBD2 matching over 9 bases. Germline loops: CDR1 MNHEY, CDR2 SVGEGT. This CDR3 spans 12 amino acids.

The sample holds a few counts of this clonotype. The chain is built from TRBV5-1 and TRBJ2-5; 10 bases are a match to TRBD2. CDR3 length: 15 residues. The V gene end was trimmed by 3 bases and the J gene end by 1 base; junction bases not matched to a gene: 3. Germline V gene lookup returns CDR1 SGHRS and CDR2 YFSETQ. The CDR3 loop reads CASSSVAGGQETQYF. The CDR3 region has the DNA TGCGCCAGCAGCTCCGTAGCGGGGGGCCAAGAGACCCAGTACTTC.

This clonotype was recorded a few times. The rearrangement links TRBV11-2 to TRBJ2-1; no reliable D call. The germline gives CDR1 SGHAT, CDR2 FQNNGV. This CDR3 is 12 amino acids long. V lost 1 base to trimming and J lost 12 bases, with 10 bases between them. Here the CDR3 DNA reads TGTGCCAGCAGCTTAGGGGTCCTGGGGCAGTTCTTC. This translates into CASSLGVLGQFF.

This clonotype has more than one count but fewer than ten. The genes are TRBV6-1 and TRBJ2-5, with D possibly TRBD2 on 5 matching bases. The CDR3 runs to 14 residues. CDR1 MNHNS and CDR2 SASEGT come from the germline V gene. V was cut by 6 bases and J by 2 bases, with 13 bases left in between. The CDR3 bases are TGTGCCAGCAGGAGGGCGACCCTTCAAGAGACCCAGTACTTC. Translating gives CASRRATLQETQYF.

This clonotype was recorded a few times. The chain recombines TRBV20-1 with TRBJ1-3; D call uncertain. Trimming removed 5 bases from V and 0 bases from J, with 5 bases in between. CDR1 and CDR2 (germline): DFQATT, SNEGSKA (reference sequence). The CDR3 is 12 residues long. CDR3 coding DNA: TGCAGTGCTCCAGCCTCTGGAAACACCATATATTTT. Amino acids: CSAPASGNTIYF.

This clonotype was observed at least ten times. This chain joins TRBV7-2 and TRBJ2-7; 10 bases map to TRBD1. The CDR3 covers 14 residues. Germline CDR1 SGHTA, CDR2 FQGNSA. The junction had 8 bases not matched to a gene; V was cut back by 5 bases and J by 7 bases. CDR3: CASSPRTGGNEQYF. CDR3 sequence (DNA): TGTGCCAGCAGCCCACGGACAGGGGGAAATGAGCAGTACTTC.

This clonotype was seen more than once but under ten times. This sequence joins TRBV9 and TRBJ2-1; 9 bases align to TRBD2. Germline-derived CDR1 and CDR2 are SGDLS and YYNGEE. This CDR3 region has 15 residues. Trimming took 5 bases from V and 5 from J; bases not matched to a gene: 8. The CDR3 reads CASSVSGSFNNEQFF. The DNA of the CDR3 is TGTGCCAGCAGTGTTAGCGGGAGTTTCAACAATGAGCAGTTCTTC.

This clonotype was detected only a few times. This chain uses TRBV5-1 with TRBJ2-2; 8 bases align to TRBD1. Germline V gene data show CDR1 as SGHRS and CDR2 as YFSETQ. This CDR3 has 16 residues. Trimming at V came to 4 bases and at J to 6 bases, leaving 11 bases not matched to a gene. DNA of the CDR3: TGCGCCAGCAGCCTGAGGGGTGACAGGGGAGCCGGGGAGCTGTTTTTT. Protein: CASSLRGDRGAGELFF.

Many counts were recorded for this clonotype. The V and J genes are TRBV6-5 and TRBJ2-4; TRBD2 might be the D (6 bases). There are 16 residues in the CDR3. From germline, CDR1 is MNHEY and CDR2 SVGAGI. Trimming cost V 0 bases and J 5 bases, with 14 bases left between them. The CDR3 coding sequence is TGTGCCAGCAGTTACTCTCGGGGGAGTCGCGAAAACATTCAGTACTTC. Translated: CASSYSRGSRENIQYF.

This clonotype was counted between two and nine times. The V call is TRBV6-5, the J call TRBJ1-4, with 9 bases identical to TRBD1. Germline V CDR1 and CDR2: MNHEY, SVGAGI. Germline trimming cut 4 bases from V and 8 bases from J; bases unmatched to any gene: 8. The length of the CDR3 is 15 residues. The CDR3 DNA sequence: TGTGCCAGCAGTTGGGACAGGGCCGGGGGAGAAAAACTGTTTTTT. Its translation: CASSWDRAGGEKLFF.

The chain uses TRBV7-9 and TRBJ2-7; TRBD2 is a possible D gene (5 bases). The CDR3 has 14 amino acids. V dropped 4 bases and J dropped 2 bases, with 12 bases sitting between them. Germline V gene data show CDR1 as SEHNR and CDR2 as FQNEAQ (reference sequence). The CDR3 DNA reads as TGTGCCAGCAGCTACGGAGGTACCCCCTACGAGCAGTACTTC. Protein: CASSYGGTPYEQYF. Supplemented by reference TRBV7-9 and TRBJ2-7, the full variable domain reads DTGVSQNPRHKITKRGQNVTFRCDPISEHNRLYWYRQTLGQGPEFLTYFQNEAQLEKSRLLSDRFSAERPKGSFSTLEIQRTEQGDSAMYLCASSYGGTPYEQYFGPGTRLTVT.

This sequence joins TRBV30 and TRBJ1-4; perhaps TRBD1 as D (5 bases). Trimming took off 4 bases at V and 6 bases at J, with 21 bases between the two ends. In germline, CDR1 is GTSNPN, CDR2 SVGIG (reference sequence). The CDR3 covers 16 residues. The CDR3 nucleotides are TGTGCCTGGATGCAACCGGGACTTTTGAATTATGAAAAACTGTTTTTT. It specifies CAWMQPGLLNYEKLFF.

Ten or more counts support this clonotype. The rearrangement links TRBV10-3 to TRBJ2-3, with D possibly TRBD2 on 6 matching bases. The germline V and J ends were trimmed by 10 bases and 2 bases, with 10 bases remaining between them. The germline V gene encodes CDR1 ENHRY and CDR2 SYGVKD. The CDR3 length is 12 residues. This chain's CDR3 is CASSGTTDTQYF. The CDR3 DNA follows: TGTGCCAGTAGCGGTACCACAGATACGCAGTATTTT.